The 15 T cell receptor beta chains reported below all come from one sample, sequenced in a study of T-cell reconstitution after alpha-beta-depleted transplantation in children (dated by TCRdb to 2016 to 2018). The treatment or condition label, read with the paper, signifies: allogeneic hematopoietic cell transplantation with graft depleted of TCRalphabeta T cells and CD19 B cells. Libraries came from PCR. Reads for this sample came from an Illumina HiSeq 2500. Molecular barcoding was employed in the preparation of TCR libraries, with unique molecular identifiers being used to normalize TCRbeta repertoire quantification. The raw public data were reprocessed by TCRdb itself: fastp quality trimming at Q25, MiXCR clonotype calling, in-frame beta chains only. Entries that share a CDR3 protein sequence are merged under the most common genes and DNA. This sample is represented by about 980,000 distinct CDR3 sequences; roughly 29% of them were singletons. The top ten hold more than 25% of the sample.

The sequencing used PBMCs, mostly from graft donor cells, collected 360 days after TCRalphabeta/CD19-depleted stem cell transplant. These receptors all come from a boy in the first two years of life who had a stem cell transplant for SCID, so the T cells may come from the graft donor.

The chain employs TRBV14 and TRBJ1-1; 7 bases match TRBD1. The V gene's germline CDR1 is SGHDN and CDR2 FVKESK. The J segment lost 5 bases and the V segment lost 2 bases, leaving 5 bases of the junction unmatched. This CDR3 comprises 14 residues. CDR3 sequence (DNA): TGTGCCAGCAGCCAACTACAGGGGAGAACTGAAGCTTTCTTT. This encodes CASSQLQGRTEAFF. Full variable domain (remainder filled in from reference TRBV14 and TRBJ1-1): EAGVTQFPSHSVIEKGQTVTLRCDPISGHDNLYWYRRVMGKEIKFLLHFVKESKQDESGMPNNRFLAERTGGTYSTLKVQPAELEDSGVYFCASSQLQGRTEAFFGQGTRLTVV.

The chain combines TRBV12-3 or TRBV12-4 with TRBJ2-1, with 8 nucleotides matching TRBD2. The CDR3 loop spans 15 amino acids. The V gene end was trimmed by 2 bases and the J gene end by 8 bases; junction bases not matched to a gene: 8. DNA of the CDR3: TGTGCCAGCAGTTTAACGCGGGGACTAGGGGATGAGCAGTTCTTC. Translated, it gives CASSLTRGLGDEQFF.

The chain has TRBV2 and TRBJ2-5; D gene uncertain. The germline V gene encodes CDR1 SNHLY and CDR2 FYNNEI. This CDR3 has 10 amino acids. Trimming cost V 6 bases and J 4 bases, with 3 bases left between them. CDR3 nucleotides: TGTGCCAGCAGAACAGAGACCCAGTACTTC. Residues: CASRTETQYF.

DNA of the CDR3: TGCGCCAGCAGCCGTCTGGAACAATCTCAGACAACTGACTTGAACACTGAAGCTTTCTTT. Encoded protein: CASSRLEQSQTTDLNTEAFF. The chain combines TRBV5-1 with TRBJ1-1; D is undetermined. The germline gives CDR1 SGHRS, CDR2 YFSETQ. V was shortened by 4 bases and J by 0 bases, with 28 bases between the two germline ends. The CDR3 has 20 residues.

This clonotype was seen more than once but under ten times. This chain connects TRBV12-3 or TRBV12-4 to TRBJ2-5; D gene uncertain. CDR3 length: 11 amino acids. The V end lost 7 bases, the J end lost 0 bases, and 3 bases lay between the germline ends. CDR3 residues: CASMDQETQYF. The CDR3 coding sequence is TGTGCCAGCATGGACCAAGAGACCCAGTACTTC.

This clonotype was counted many times. The J gene is TRBJ2-3, the V gene TRBV29-1, with 9 bases that match TRBD1. The CDR3 totals 15 residues. J gave up 2 bases and V 5 bases, and 8 bases lay outside the gene matches. Looked up from germline, CDR1 is SQVTM and CDR2 is ANQGSEA. CDR3 in DNA: TGCAGCGTTTCAGGACAGGGGAAACCCACAGATACGCAGTATTTT. It encodes CSVSGQGKPTDTQYF.

This clonotype was observed a few times. The CDR3, as DNA: TGCGCCAGCAGCTTGTTGGGAGACCAAGAGACCCAGTACTTC. Amino acids: CASSLLGDQETQYF. This sequence joins TRBV5-1 and TRBJ2-5; TRBD2 might be the D (5 bases). The ends were cut back, 1 base at V and 0 bases at J, with 7 bases in the middle. Per germline, CDR1 SGHRS and CDR2 YFSETQ. This CDR3 has 14 amino acids.

V and J are TRBV20-1 and TRBJ1-5; 7 bases align to TRBD1. The CDR3 consists of 15 residues. V lost 2 bases and J lost 4; bases outside the gene matches: 8. Germline V gene data show CDR1 as DFQATT and CDR2 as SNEGSKA (reference sequence). Written as DNA, the CDR3 is TGCAGTGCTAGACGCCAGGGGGTAATAAATCAGCCCCAGCATTTT. Translating it yields CSARRQGVINQPQHF.

This clonotype occurred many times. The chain uses TRBV29-1 and TRBJ2-3; 9 nucleotides match TRBD1. The CDR3 covers 15 residues. CDR1 and CDR2 from the germline V gene are SQVTM and ANQGSEA. V lost 3 bases to trimming and J lost 2 bases; unmatched junction nucleotides: 6. In nucleotides, the CDR3 is TGCAGCGTTGACCTCGGGACAGGGATCACAGATACGCAGTATTTT. Amino acid sequence: CSVDLGTGITDTQYF.

The chain joins TRBV28 to TRBJ2-5; D is possibly TRBD1 (5 bases). In germline, CDR1 is MDHEN, CDR2 SYDVKM. The CDR3 consists of 14 residues. The V and J ends lost 3 bases and 2 bases respectively, with 10 bases between them. CDR3 amino acids: CASSFLGAQETQYF. The CDR3 DNA sequence: TGTGCCAGCAGTTTTTTAGGGGCTCAAGAGACCCAGTACTTC.

V and J are TRBV7-2 and TRBJ1-1; D is possibly TRBD1 (6 bases). V lost 5 bases, J lost 0 bases, and 13 bases lay in between. Germline values: CDR1 SGHTA, CDR2 FQGNSA. The CDR3 has 15 residues. CDR3 bases: TGTGCCAGCAGCAGTACAGGGCGGGTGAACACTGAAGCTTTCTTT. It encodes CASSSTGRVNTEAFF.

J is TRBJ2-7 and V is TRBV11-2; tentative D call: TRBD2 (6 bases). CDR3 length: 16 residues. V was clipped by 4 bases and J by 0 bases, with 16 bases between them. The germline CDR1 and CDR2 sequences are SGHAT and FQNNGV. CDR3 nucleotides: TGTGCCAGCAGCTCGGGACTCCCTTTCCACTCCTACGAGCAGTACTTC. It is translated as CASSSGLPFHSYEQYF. Variable domain in full (rest from reference TRBV11-2 and TRBJ2-7): EAGVAQSPRYKIIEKRQSVAFWCNPISGHATLYWYQQILGQGPKLLIQFQNNGVVDDSQLPKDRFSAERLKGVDSTLKIQPAKLEDSAVYLCASSSGLPFHSYEQYFGPGTRLTVT.

The sample holds a few counts of this clonotype. V and J are TRBV5-5 and TRBJ1-4, with a possible D match to TRBD1 (6 bases). The CDR3 is 16 residues long. V gave up 2 bases and J gave up 4 bases, with 15 bases separating them. Per the germline V gene, CDR1 is SGHKS and CDR2 is YYEKEE (reference sequence). CDR3 protein: CASSFGIRTVNEKLFF. CDR3 bases: TGTGCCAGCAGCTTTGGGATTCGGACAGTTAATGAAAAACTGTTTTTT.

The chain has TRBV18 and TRBJ2-6, with D maybe TRBD1 (5 bases). V lost 6 bases and J lost 3, with 21 bases in between. Germline CDR1 reads KGHSH; CDR2 reads LQKENI. The CDR3 runs 18 residues. The CDR3 loop is CASSPPFRASYGANVLTF. The CDR3 DNA reads TGTGCCAGCTCGCCCCCATTCAGGGCCTCGTATGGGGCCAACGTCCTGACTTTC.

The chain uses TRBV7-6 and TRBJ1-1, with D perhaps matching TRBD1 (6 bases). The CDR3 spans 14 residues. Germline CDR1 SGHVS, CDR2 FNYEAQ. The V end was cut by 5 bases, the J end by 3 bases, with 13 bases between. The CDR3 reads CASSQQQGDTEAFF. In DNA form, the CDR3 reads TGTGCCAGCAGCCAACAACAGGGTGACACTGAAGCTTTCTTT.